The 31 T cell receptor beta chains below all came from one sample that was sequenced in a study of T cell responses to AZD1222 COVID-19 vaccine. The protocol was immunoSEQ multiplex PCR, while the TCRdb copy is restricted to in-frame clones and leaves out a portion. The repertoire holds around 130,000 clones, roughly 88% seen once, with 18% in the top ten. The source was peripheral blood, collected on day 0 of MenACWY control vaccination. These receptors were taken from an adult in good health.

The chain links TRBV28 to TRBJ2-7; D may be TRBD1 (7 bases). The CDR3 length is 15 residues. Germline assignment: CDR1 MDHEN and CDR2 SYDVKM. Trimming removed 6 bases from V and 3 bases from J, with 18 bases in between. The CDR3 nucleotides are TGTGCCAGCAGGGGTTCGACAGGGACTTTCTACGAGCAGTACTTC. Its translation is CASRGSTGTFYEQYF.

This chain links TRBV5-4 with TRBJ2-5; D gene uncertain. V gave up 4 bases and J gave up 5 bases, with 15 bases separating them. The CDR3 is 14 residues long. The V gene's germline CDR1 is SGHNT and CDR2 YYREEE (reference sequence). The CDR3 DNA follows: TGTGCCAGCAGCCTTTTGGGGTCTGGGGAGACCCAGTACTTC. Its protein product is CASSLLGSGETQYF.

J is TRBJ2-7 and V is TRBV21-1; the table names TRBD1, a call not compared with the DNA. TRBV21-1 is annotated as a pseudogene. The length of the CDR3 is 15 residues. CDR3 in DNA: TGTGCCAGCAGCAAAGAACAGGCGTCCTCCTACGAGCAGTACTTC. This translates into CASSKEQASSYEQYF.

The rearrangement uses TRBV24-1 and TRBJ1-1; no clear D. CDR1 and CDR2 (germline): KGHDR, SFDVKD. The ends were cut back, 2 bases at V and 3 bases at J, with 0 bases in the middle. The CDR3 has 11 amino acids. In DNA form, the CDR3 reads TGTGCCACCAGTGATTACACTGAAGCTTTCTTT. This translates into CATSDYTEAFF.

The chain employs TRBV30 and TRBJ1-5; D unresolved. The CDR3 is 13 residues long. Trimming left V 2 bases short and J 4 bases short, with 9 bases between. Germline V gives CDR1 GTSNPN, CDR2 SVGIG (reference sequence). CDR3: CAWSIRRNQPQHF. DNA for the CDR3: TGTGCCTGGAGTATAAGGAGGAATCAGCCCCAGCATTTT.

Only a few counts were recorded for this clone. The chain joins TRBV7-3 to TRBJ2-7; 7 bases agree with TRBD2. V was pared by 5 bases and J by 3 bases, with 7 bases of the junction left unmatched. Looked up from germline, CDR1 is SGHTA and CDR2 is FQGTGA. The length of the CDR3 is 14 residues. The CDR3 sequence: CASSLGGRIYEQYF. In nucleotides, the CDR3 is TGTGCCAGCAGCCTCGGGGGGAGAATCTACGAGCAGTACTTC.

The J gene is TRBJ1-6, the V gene TRBV30, with D unresolved. CDR1 GTSNPN and CDR2 SVGIG come from the germline V gene (reference sequence). The CDR3 sequence is 15 residues long. The V gene lost 4 bases and the J gene lost 0 bases, with 10 bases spanning the gap. Written as DNA, the CDR3 is TGTGCCTGGAACGCTTTAAGCTCCTATAATTCACCCCTCCACTTT. Protein: CAWNALSSYNSPLHF.

The genes are TRBV5-4 and TRBJ1-3; D may be TRBD1 (6 bases). Germline-derived CDR1 and CDR2 are SGHNT and YYREEE (reference sequence). Trimming stripped 0 bases from V and 9 bases from J, with 13 bases between. The CDR3 loop spans 14 amino acids. CDR3 residues: CASSLVDRQGTIYF. The CDR3 nucleotides are TGTGCCAGCAGCTTGGTAGACAGGCAGGGCACCATATATTTT.

The V call is TRBV12-3 or TRBV12-4, the J call TRBJ1-4; D remains unclear. The CDR3 is made up of 13 amino acids. Trimming pared 1 base from V and 8 bases from J, leaving 8 bases between. The CDR3 region has the DNA TGTGCCAGCAGTTTAGAGGGCAGGGAAAAACTGTTTTTT. Translating gives CASSLEGREKLFF.

A word on this clone: A junction boundary mismatches the germline segment, possibly from a read error. The chain has TRBV19 and TRBJ1-5; 8 bases agree with TRBD1. Per germline, CDR1 LNHDA and CDR2 SQIVND (reference sequence). This CDR3 has 15 residues. This CDR3 reads CASSLEAGGFQPQHF. The CDR3 coding sequence is TGTGCCAGTAGTCTAGAGGCAGGGGGCTTTCAGCCCCAGCATTTT.

CDR3 nucleotides: TGCGCCAGCAGCTTGGACAGCACTTATTCCTACGAGCAGTACTTC. Its translation: CASSLDSTYSYEQYF. This chain uses TRBV5-1 with TRBJ2-7; no firm D call. Trimming shortened V by 0 bases and J by 1 base, and 11 bases separated the two germline ends. CDR1 is SGHRS and CDR2 is YFSETQ in the germline V gene. This CDR3 has 15 residues.

The chain links TRBV5-1 to TRBJ1-4, with D unresolved. This CDR3 is built from 14 residues. V was cut by 6 bases and J by 4 bases, with 13 bases left in between. Germline assignment: CDR1 SGHRS and CDR2 YFSETQ. The CDR3 loop reads CASTNGGFNEKLFF. CDR3 sequence (DNA): TGCGCCAGCACCAACGGTGGGTTTAATGAAAAACTGTTTTTT.

The chain couples TRBV6-6 to TRBJ1-4; unclear D gene. The V and J ends lost 0 bases and 2 bases respectively, with 7 bases between them. CDR1 and CDR2 from the germline V gene are MNHNY and SVGAGI (reference sequence). CDR3 length: 15 residues. CDR3 region: CASSYSSPTNEKLFF. The CDR3 nucleotides read TGTGCCAGCAGTTACTCAAGCCCCACTAATGAAAAACTGTTTTTT.

The gene calls are TRBV5-1 and TRBJ1-1; D may be TRBD1 (6 bases). The CDR3 length is 15 residues. The ends were cut back, 4 bases at V and 5 bases at J, with 18 bases in the middle. Germline CDR1 reads SGHRS; CDR2 reads YFSETQ. CDR3 sequence: CASSPLGGAGTEAFF. The CDR3 region has the DNA TGCGCCAGCAGCCCGCTCGGGGGGGCAGGGACTGAAGCTTTCTTT.

This clone was seen only a few times. The chain employs TRBV7-8 and TRBJ1-1, with D uncertain. The CDR3 covers 13 residues. Between the trimmed V and J ends, which lost 6 bases and 1 base, there was a span of 9 bases. Looked up from germline, CDR1 is SGHVS and CDR2 is FQNEAQ. The CDR3 sequence: CASSSPGNTEAFF. Here the CDR3 DNA reads TGTGCCAGCAGTAGTCCCGGGAACACTGAAGCTTTCTTT.

The chain uses TRBV28 and TRBJ2-2; 8 nucleotides agree with TRBD1. The trim removed 6 bases at V and 3 bases at J, leaving 12 bases unmatched. The CDR3 runs to 17 residues. Germline loops: CDR1 MDHEN, CDR2 SYDVKM. CDR3 protein: CASSPGQGARDTGELFF. CDR3 in DNA: TGTGCCAGCAGCCCTGGGCAGGGGGCGAGGGACACCGGGGAGCTGTTTTTT. Combining the CDR3 with reference TRBV28 and TRBJ2-2 gives the whole variable domain DVKVTQSSRYLVKRTGEKVFLECVQDMDHENMFWYRQDPGLGLRLIYFSYDVKMKEKGDIPEGYSVSREKKERFSLILESASTNQTSMYLCASSPGQGARDTGELFFGEGSRLTVL.

This clone came up a few times. The chain links TRBV10-3 to TRBJ1-2; D is uncertain. The CDR3 has 13 residues. The V gene's germline CDR1 is ENHRY and CDR2 SYGVKD. Trimming shortened V by 4 bases and J by 8 bases, and 14 bases separated the two germline ends. The CDR3 here is CAISAPPGRGYTF. The CDR3 DNA follows: TGTGCCATCAGTGCCCCCCCGGGGAGGGGCTACACCTTC.

V and J are TRBV11-2 and TRBJ2-3; 9 bases are shared with TRBD2. The CDR3 is 16 amino acids. Germline V gene data show CDR1 as SGHAT and CDR2 as FQNNGV. V lost 2 bases and J lost 7; bases outside the gene matches: 10. CDR3 amino acids: CASSLRREGGINTQYF. The CDR3 DNA is TGTGCCAGCAGCTTACGGCGGGAGGGCGGGATCAATACGCAGTATTTT.

J is TRBJ2-7 and V is TRBV6-5; the D gene is possibly TRBD2 (5 bases). CDR3 length equals 14 residues. The germline CDR1 and CDR2 sequences are MNHEY and SVGAGI. Deletions cut 6 bases from V and 4 bases from J, with 16 bases between. The DNA of the CDR3 is TGTGCCAGCAGGGCCCCGTGGACTGGATACGAGCAGTACTTC. It encodes CASRAPWTGYEQYF.

The genes are TRBV2 and TRBJ1-1; D remains unclear. V lost 3 bases to trimming and J lost 0 bases, with 14 bases between them. CDR1 and CDR2 from the germline V gene are SNHLY and FYNNEI. CDR3 length: 16 amino acids. CDR3 sequence reads: CASSDGISWVNTEAFF. CDR3 nucleotide sequence: TGTGCCAGCAGTGACGGCATCTCATGGGTGAACACTGAAGCTTTCTTT. The variable domain in full, completed from reference TRBV2 and TRBJ1-1, reads EPEVTQTPSHQVTQMGQEVILRCVPISNHLYFYWYRQILGQKVEFLVSFYNNEISEKSEIFDDQFSVERPDGSNFTLKIRSTKLEDSAMYFCASSDGISWVNTEAFFGQGTRLTVV.

This chain joins TRBV28 and TRBJ2-3, with 12 bases identical to TRBD2. V lost 4 bases and J lost 4; bases outside the gene matches: 6. There are 16 residues in the CDR3. Germline loops: CDR1 MDHEN, CDR2 SYDVKM. The DNA of the CDR3 is TGTGCCAGCAGTTCCCTGACTAGCGGGAGTCCAGATACGCAGTATTTT. As protein: CASSSLTSGSPDTQYF.

The chain recombines TRBV30 with TRBJ1-1; possible D gene TRBD1, 5 bases. This CDR3 has 13 amino acids. Germline-derived CDR1 and CDR2 are GTSNPN and SVGIG (reference sequence). V gave up 3 bases and J gave up 2 bases, with 10 bases separating them. CDR3 coding DNA: TGTGCCTGGAGCAGGGACGCAAACACTGAAGCTTTCTTT. This sequence encodes CAWSRDANTEAFF.

This sequence joins TRBV15 and TRBJ2-5; 7 nucleotides align to TRBD2. Germline CDR1 is LNHNV and CDR2 is YYDKDF (reference sequence). The CDR3 totals 16 residues. V lost 0 bases to trimming and J lost 1 base; unmatched junction nucleotides: 5. CDR3 region: CATSRDGLAAQETQYF. The DNA of the CDR3 is TGTGCCACCAGCAGAGATGGCCTAGCGGCCCAAGAGACCCAGTACTTC.

The chain couples TRBV15 to TRBJ1-5; D call uncertain. The CDR3 is 13 amino acids. Looked up from germline, CDR1 is LNHNV and CDR2 is YYDKDF (reference sequence). The V gene lost 1 base and the J gene lost 7 bases, with 8 bases spanning the gap. The CDR3 sequence is CATSRAYEQPQHF. The DNA of the CDR3 is TGTGCCACCAGCAGAGCGTACGAACAGCCCCAGCATTTT.

The chain is built from TRBV21-1 and TRBJ2-3; the table's D call, TRBD1, was not checked against the DNA. TRBV21-1 is shown as a pseudogene. The CDR3 is made up of 16 amino acids. CDR3 DNA sequence: TGTGCCAGCAGCAACCCCGGGACAGAGAGCACAGATACGCAGTATTTT. Its protein product is CASSNPGTESTDTQYF.

This chain's CDR3 is CASSLGDRVNQETQYF. CDR3 in DNA: TGTGCCAGCAGTTTAGGGGACAGGGTCAACCAAGAGACCCAGTACTTC. The chain combines TRBV28 with TRBJ2-5; 9 nucleotides align to TRBD1. The V gene's germline CDR1 is MDHEN and CDR2 SYDVKM. This CDR3 has 16 residues. V was pared by 2 bases and J by 0 bases, with 4 bases of the junction left unmatched.

The sample holds one count of this clone. This chain joins TRBV15 and TRBJ1-4; 7 nucleotides align to TRBD1. The CDR3 runs 16 residues. The ends lost 3 bases at V and 3 bases at J; junction bases unmatched: 7. Per the germline V gene, CDR1 is LNHNV and CDR2 is YYDKDF (reference sequence). As DNA, the CDR3 is TGTGCCACCAGCAGTACAGGGGAGCGGGCTAATGAAAAACTGTTTTTT. It is translated as CATSSTGERANEKLFF.

This chain connects TRBV28 to TRBJ1-5, with 9 bases fitting TRBD1. V trimming: 5 bases; J trimming: 2 bases; junction bases outside the gene matches: 19. The CDR3 loop spans 20 amino acids. The germline CDR1 and CDR2 sequences are MDHEN and SYDVKM. CDR3 in DNA: TGTGCCAGCAGTCCTAGGGGTTCCGGGACAGGGTCGTTGGGCAATCAGCCCCAGCATTTT. This encodes CASSPRGSGTGSLGNQPQHF.

The chain links TRBV28 to TRBJ2-7; possibly TRBD1 for D (7 bases). This CDR3 is built from 14 residues. Trimming removed 3 bases from V and 2 bases from J, with 11 bases in between. Germline CDR1 and CDR2: MDHEN and SYDVKM. CDR3: CASSFPRGAYEQYF. The CDR3 DNA reads TGTGCCAGCAGTTTTCCCAGGGGGGCCTACGAGCAGTACTTC.

In its sample, this clone was seen a few times. The chain employs TRBV27 and TRBJ2-2; D is ambiguous. Trimming removed 7 bases from V and 1 base from J, with 7 bases in between. Germline CDR1 MNHEY, CDR2 SMNVEV (reference sequence). This CDR3 comprises 13 residues. The CDR3 nucleotides read TGTGCCAGCAATACGCTGAACACCGGGGAGCTGTTTTTT. As protein: CASNTLNTGELFF.

The genes are TRBV6-1 and TRBJ2-4; 8 positions agree with TRBD1. The V and J ends lost 6 bases and 8 bases, in that order; junction bases with no gene match: 3. The CDR3 contains 12 residues. Per the germline V gene, CDR1 is MNHNS and CDR2 is SASEGT. The CDR3 DNA reads TGTGCCAGCAGCGGACAGGGTTACATTCAGTACTTC. This gives the protein CASSGQGYIQYF.